Listed below are T cell receptor beta chains from one sample, sequenced in a study of T cell responses to AZD1222 COVID-19 vaccine. Assay used: immunoSEQ multiplex PCR; TCRdb lists only in-frame clones, some missing. The sample lists 100,000 to 150,000 clones; 75% to 90% were seen once. The input for sequencing was peripheral blood, taken on day 0 of AZD1222 vaccination. These receptors came from an adult in good health. Both conserved end residues are part of each CDR3. A D gene is named only where the DNA matches it firmly. The size field is filled for only some rows; it gives once, few, many or a size class.

j_call v_call clone_size d_call cdr3_nt cdr3_aa
TRBJ1-1 TRBV6-6 NA TRBD1 TGTGCCAGCATCGAAATTAGGGGACAGCGGAACACTGAAGCTTTCTTT CASIEIRGQRNTEAFF
TRBJ1-3 TRBV27 NA TRBD1 TGTGCCAGCAGTAACCTCGGGACAGCCTCTGGAAACACCATATATTTT CASSNLGTASGNTIYF
TRBJ1-1 TRBV18 NA NA TGTGCCAGCTCACCAATGGAGTTGAACGCTGAAGCTTTCTTT CASSPMELNAEAFF
TRBJ1-5 TRBV7-2 once TRBD1 TGTGCCAGCAGCCCCCAAGCGGGACAGGCCAATCAGCCCCAGCATTTT CASSPQAGQANQPQHF
TRBJ1-1 TRBV6-2/TRBV6-3 NA NA TGTGCCAGCAGTTCGGGCAGGGGTGCTTTCTTT CASSSGRGAFF
TRBJ1-1 TRBV3-1/TRBV3-2 few TRBD1 TGTGCCAGCAGCTACCGACAGGGGGAGGATCTGGAAGCTTTCTTT CASSYRQGEDLEAFF
TRBJ1-2 TRBV4-2 NA TRBD1 TGTGCCAGCAGCCAAGGGGACAGGGATTACTATGGCTACACCTTC CASSQGDRDYYGYTF
TRBJ2-1 TRBV3-1/TRBV3-2 NA NA TGTGCCAGCAGCCAAGATGGCGGTGAGCAGTTCTTC CASSQDGGEQFF
TRBJ1-2 TRBV11-2 NA NA TGTGCCAGCAGCTTCAAAGGGAGCAACTATGGCTACACCTTC CASSFKGSNYGYTF
TRBJ2-5 TRBV7-2 NA NA TGTGCCAGCAGCTGGGAGGGGGGCAATCAAGAGACCCAGTACTTC CASSWEGGNQETQYF
TRBJ1-2 TRBV20-1 NA NA TGCAGTGCTAGTCGGATGGGGATTAACTATGGCTACACCTTC CSASRMGINYGYTF
TRBJ2-1 TRBV5-1 NA NA TGCGCCAGCACCCCAAGTCCAGGGATCGTCAATGAGCAGTTCTTC CASTPSPGIVNEQFF
TRBJ2-3 TRBV5-1 NA NA TGCGCCAGCAGCGGGGGGGACAGGAACACAGATACGCAGTATTTT CASSGGDRNTDTQYF
TRBJ2-3 TRBV5-1 NA TRBD2 TGCGCCAGCGCTAGCGGGGGGGGCACAGATACGCAGTATTTT CASASGGGTDTQYF
TRBJ2-3 TRBV30 NA TRBD2 TGTGCCTGGAGTGGAGGACTAGCAACAGATACGCAGTATTTT CAWSGGLATDTQYF
TRBJ1-1 TRBV4-2 NA NA TGTGCCAGCAGCCAAGCCCTCCAGGCAGCGAACACTGAAGCTTTCTTT CASSQALQAANTEAFF
TRBJ1-5 TRBV23-1 NA NA TGCGCCAGCAGTCCAATCGAATTTGATGTGCCCAGGAATAATCAGCCCCAGCATTTT CASSPIEFDVPRNNQPQHF
TRBJ2-7 TRBV18 NA TRBD2 TGTGCCAGCTCCCAAACGGGACTAGCGGGGGTACTCAGACCCTACGAGCAGTACTTC CASSQTGLAGVLRPYEQYF
TRBJ2-7 TRBV12-3/TRBV12-4 NA NA TGTGCCAGCAGCCTAGGGTCAAACTACGAGCAGTACTTC CASSLGSNYEQYF
TRBJ1-2 TRBV2 many TRBD1 TGTGCCAGCACCCGCCGAAGAGAGACAGGGGCAGGCTACACCTTC CASTRRRETGAGYTF
TRBJ1-3 TRBV18 NA NA TGTGCCAGCTCGGTGCAGTACTCTGGAAACACCATATATTTT CASSVQYSGNTIYF
TRBJ1-2 TRBV29-1 NA TRBD1 TGCAGCGTTGATGAACAGGGGGCTAGGGGCTACACCTTC CSVDEQGARGYTF
TRBJ1-1 TRBV29-1 NA NA TGCAGCGTTGAGGGCAGGCCAAACACTGAAGCTTTCTTT CSVEGRPNTEAFF
TRBJ2-2 TRBV11-2 NA NA TGTGCCAGCAGCTTAGATCGAACCGGGGAGCTGTTTTTT CASSLDRTGELFF
TRBJ2-7 TRBV10-2 NA NA TGCGCCAGCAGTGACGGAACCTACGAGCAGTACTTC CASSDGTYEQYF
TRBJ1-3 TRBV5-1 NA NA TGCGCCAGCTCGAGTGGAGGGGGCTCTGGAAACACCATATATTTT CASSSGGGSGNTIYF
TRBJ1-1 TRBV11-2 NA NA TGTGCCAGCAGCCCGTGGGGGAACACTGAAGCTTTCTTT CASSPWGNTEAFF
TRBJ1-1 TRBV30 NA NA TGTGCCTGGAGGGGGACCCGAAGCACTGAAGCTTTCTTT CAWRGTRSTEAFF
TRBJ1-1 TRBV6-5 NA TRBD1 TGTGCCAGCAGCCCGACAGGGGCCGCCCACGGTGAAGCTTTCTTT CASSPTGAAHGEAFF
TRBJ2-5 TRBV7-2 NA NA TGTGCCAGCAGCGAAGCCCGGGAGACCCAGTACTTC CASSEARETQYF
TRBJ2-1 TRBV25-1 NA TRBD1 TGTGCCAGCAGTGATCCGACAGGGGGGGGCTACAATGAGCAGTTCTTC CASSDPTGGGYNEQFF
TRBJ2-7 TRBV6-5 NA NA TGTGCCAGCATCGGTCGTAGTATCTACGAGCAGTACTTC CASIGRSIYEQYF
TRBJ2-5 TRBV6-5 NA NA TGTGCCAGCAGTTACGGTCAGGGCGGCCAAGAGACCCAGTACTTC CASSYGQGGQETQYF
TRBJ1-2 TRBV18 NA NA TGTGCCAGCTCACCGCCCACAAGTGGCGCGAACACCTTC CASSPPTSGANTF
TRBJ1-2 TRBV30 NA NA TGTGCCTGGATAAACACCGGGACCTTGGGGAATGGCTACACCTTC CAWINTGTLGNGYTF
TRBJ1-6 TRBV3-1/TRBV3-2 NA NA TGTGCCAGCAGCGTAACGGCTTATAATTCACCCCTCCACTTT CASSVTAYNSPLHF
TRBJ2-4 TRBV6-5 once TRBD1 TGTGCCAGCATAGAGGGGGCGCGAAACATTCAGTACTTC CASIEGARNIQYF
TRBJ1-3 TRBV5-1 NA NA TGCGCCACCCACGTTGTAGCCTCTGGAAACACCATATATTTT CATHVVASGNTIYF
TRBJ1-5 TRBV6-1 NA NA TGTGCCAGCAGTGAAGGTAGGGGGATCAATCAGCCCCAGCATTTT CASSEGRGINQPQHF
TRBJ1-5 TRBV5-1 once NA TGCGCCAGCAGCTTGTTGCCAGGGGAAAATCAGCCCCAGCATTTT CASSLLPGENQPQHF
TRBJ1-5 TRBV2 NA TRBD1 TGTGCCAGCAGTGTCGGGCCAGGGGGTGGACAGCCCCAGCATTTT CASSVGPGGGQPQHF
TRBJ2-1 TRBV7-2 NA NA TGTGCCAGCAGCCCGGGGAGGACTACCTACAATGAGCAGTTCTTC CASSPGRTTYNEQFF
TRBJ1-2 TRBV28 NA TRBD1 TGTGCCAGCAGTTTGGACAGGTATGGTGGCTACACCTTC CASSLDRYGGYTF
TRBJ1-2 TRBV25-1 NA NA TGTGCCAGCAGTCCGTCAGGGTCCGCCCCCTATGGCTACACCTTC CASSPSGSAPYGYTF
TRBJ2-1 TRBV7-9 once NA TGTGCCAGCAGCCACAACCGGCACACTTCGAGCTCCTACAATGAGCAGTTCTTC CASSHNRHTSSSYNEQFF
TRBJ1-2 TRBV12-3/TRBV12-4 NA TRBD1 TGTGCCAGCAGCCCCGGGACAGGGGTTGGCTACACCTTC CASSPGTGVGYTF
TRBJ1-1 TRBV4-3 NA NA TGCGCCAGCAGCCAAGATTTTGGGAATTTGAACACTGAAGCTTTCTTT CASSQDFGNLNTEAFF
TRBJ1-2 TRBV5-1 NA NA TGCGCCAGCAGGAGCGATCCTCTCGACTATGGCTACACCTTC CASRSDPLDYGYTF